This is a list of T cell receptor beta chains from one sample in a study of T cell responses to AZD1222 COVID-19 vaccine. Assay used: immunoSEQ multiplex PCR; TCRdb lists only in-frame clones, some missing. Among roughly 100,000 clones listed, roughly 87% were seen once. The sequencing used peripheral blood, collected 28 days after the second AZD1222 dose. The receptors derive from an adult who received the AZD1222 COVID-19 vaccine. The CDR3 runs from the conserved cysteine through the conserved F or W. Fields, in order: J gene, clone size, D gene, V gene, CDR3 DNA, CDR3 protein. A D gene is named only where the DNA matches it firmly. Clone size is stated in some rows and not others, as once, few, many or a class when expanded.

J: TRBJ1-2
size: NA
D: NA
V: TRBV30
DNA: TGTGCCTGGGGAACACATGGCTACACCTTC
CDR3: CAWGTHGYTF

J: TRBJ1-2
size: NA
D: NA
V: TRBV2
DNA: TGTGCCAGCAGCGCGGACAGAAACTATGGCTACACCTTC
CDR3: CASSADRNYGYTF

J: TRBJ1-3
size: NA
D: NA
V: TRBV28
DNA: TGTGCCAGCAGTTTACACCAGGCCCTGGGAAACACCATATATTTT
CDR3: CASSLHQALGNTIYF

J: TRBJ2-7
size: NA
D: NA
V: TRBV3-1/TRBV3-2
DNA: TGTGCCAGCAGCCAAGGTTTCGAGCAGTACTTC
CDR3: CASSQGFEQYF

J: TRBJ2-5
size: NA
D: TRBD2
V: TRBV6-5
DNA: TGTGCCAGCATTAGGACTAGAGTTGCTCAAGAGACCCAGTACTTC
CDR3: CASIRTRVAQETQYF

J: TRBJ2-7
size: NA
D: TRBD1
V: TRBV24-1
DNA: TGTGCCACCAGTGAGTTCGAACCTACCGGGACAGAGTACTACGAGCAGTACTTC
CDR3: CATSEFEPTGTEYYEQYF

J: TRBJ2-1
size: NA
D: TRBD2
V: TRBV9
DNA: TGTGCCAGCAGCGTAGGGCTGCCGTCTAGCGGAGGTCATGAGCAGTTCTTC
CDR3: CASSVGLPSSGGHEQFF

J: TRBJ2-7
size: NA
D: NA
V: TRBV15
DNA: TGTGCCACCAGCGGCTCGGGACCCTACGAGCAGTACTTC
CDR3: CATSGSGPYEQYF

J: TRBJ1-4
size: NA
D: TRBD1
V: TRBV7-9
DNA: TGTGCCAGCAGCCAGAGGGGAGGGGGCCTCAATGAAAAACTGTTTTTT
CDR3: CASSQRGGGLNEKLFF

J: TRBJ2-7
size: few
D: NA
V: TRBV4-3
DNA: TGCGCCAGCAGCCAAGTGGCGGGGTGGGACAGCCGCGAGCAGTACTTC
CDR3: CASSQVAGWDSREQYF

J: TRBJ1-2
size: NA
D: NA
V: TRBV19
DNA: TGTGCCAGTAGTATAGGTCGAGCTACTAACTATGGCTACACCTTC
CDR3: CASSIGRATNYGYTF

J: TRBJ2-1
size: NA
D: NA
V: TRBV7-2
DNA: TGTGCCAGCAGCTCGCGACGAAATGAGCAGTTCTTC
CDR3: CASSSRRNEQFF

J: TRBJ2-1
size: NA
D: TRBD2
V: TRBV11-3
DNA: TGTGCCAGCAGCTTAAGGGGCCCGGGACTAGCGGGACCTGAGCAGTTCTTC
CDR3: CASSLRGPGLAGPEQFF

J: TRBJ1-4
size: NA
D: NA
V: TRBV7-8
DNA: TGTGCCAGCAGCCCCGTCTTGGTCTCAACTAATGAAAAACTGTTTTTT
CDR3: CASSPVLVSTNEKLFF

J: TRBJ1-5
size: NA
D: NA
V: TRBV6-2/TRBV6-3
DNA: TGTGCCAGCAGTTCTCCGGGACGTATGGTATCTCAGCCCCAGCATTTT
CDR3: CASSSPGRMVSQPQHF

J: TRBJ1-5
size: NA
D: NA
V: TRBV6-2/TRBV6-3
DNA: TGTGCCAGCAGTTCAAACAGGGGCAATCAGCCCCAGCATTTT
CDR3: CASSSNRGNQPQHF

J: TRBJ1-1
size: NA
D: NA
V: TRBV5-4
DNA: TGTGCCAGCAGCTTAAACACTGAAGCTTTCTTT
CDR3: CASSLNTEAFF

J: TRBJ1-2
size: NA
D: NA
V: TRBV6-2/TRBV6-3
DNA: TGTGCCAGCGGTAACTTTTATGGCTACACCTTC
CDR3: CASGNFYGYTF